One and the same sample provided the 10 T cell receptor beta chains below, sequenced in a study of response to subunit inactivated influenza vaccine. TCRdb re-analysed the RT-PCR reads in MiXCR, keeping a single row per CDR3 protein. This sample carries about 540,000 distinct CDR3 sequences, 12% to 15% of them seen once, and the ten largest clones take around 10%. Sequenced here: PBMCs from blood, sampled roughly 12 days after vaccination. The receptor set was obtained from a man in his forties or fifties who received an inactivated influenza vaccine.

The sample holds a few counts of this clonotype. The chain links TRBV25-1 to TRBJ2-7; D call uncertain. The ends were cut back, 5 bases at V and 6 bases at J, with 11 bases in the middle. Germline CDR1 reads MGHDK; CDR2 reads SYGVNS. The CDR3 totals 12 residues. This CDR3 reads CASSPGSFEQYF. CDR3 DNA sequence: TGTGCCAGCAGTCCGGGTTCGTTCGAGCAGTACTTC.

The sample holds many counts of this clonotype. The V call is TRBV7-2, the J call TRBJ1-6, with TRBD1 matching 9 bases. This CDR3 has 15 residues. Germline CDR1 SGHTA, CDR2 FQGNSA. V gave up 5 bases and J gave up 8 bases; unmatched junction bases: 7. The DNA for the CDR3 is TGTGCCAGCAGCCCAGGACAGGGGAACTATTCACCCCTCCACTTT. It codes for CASSPGQGNYSPLHF.

This clonotype showed up just a few times. This chain uses TRBV12-3 or TRBV12-4 with TRBJ2-5; a weak D match, TRBD2 (7 bases). CDR3 size: 18 residues. The V gene lost 1 base and the J gene lost 5 bases, with 23 bases spanning the gap. CDR3 amino acids: CASSLGGARRENSETQYF. CDR3 nucleotides: TGTGCCAGCAGTTTAGGGGGGGCCCGGCGGGAGAATAGCGAGACCCAGTACTTC.

In this sample, this clonotype turned up a few times. The rearrangement joins TRBV14 to TRBJ2-7, with 13 bases lining up with TRBD2. The CDR3 extends over 18 amino acids. J gave up 1 base and V 3 bases, and 9 bases lay outside the gene matches. Germline values: CDR1 SGHDN, CDR2 FVKESK. CDR3 DNA: TGTGCCAGCAGCCAGGCCGGGACTAGCGGGATGGGGTCCTACGAGCAGTACTTC. Encoded protein: CASSQAGTSGMGSYEQYF.

This CDR3 reads CASSPGLAGPGELFF. The CDR3 DNA follows: TGTGCCAGCAGCCCGGGACTAGCGGGGCCGGGGGAGCTGTTTTTT. The J gene is TRBJ2-2, the V gene TRBV3-1, with 13 bases fitting TRBD2. The CDR3 is 15 amino acids. The trim removed 4 bases at V and 8 bases at J, leaving 4 bases unmatched. Germline V gene sequence: CDR1 LGHDT, CDR2 YNNKEL (reference sequence).

This clonotype has just a few counts. This chain joins TRBV20-1 and TRBJ2-1, with D uncertain. The CDR3 runs to 13 residues. CDR1 DFQATT and CDR2 SNEGSKA come from the germline V gene (reference sequence). V lost 6 bases and J lost 6, with 15 bases in between. The CDR3 here is CSATRSWGNEQFF. The CDR3, as DNA: TGCAGTGCAACCCGGTCTTGGGGCAATGAGCAGTTCTTC.

This clonotype was observed a few times. The chain uses TRBV19 and TRBJ2-2; the D is unclear. The CDR3 has 15 residues. V shed 3 bases and J shed 0 bases, with 8 bases lying between them. CDR1 and CDR2 (germline): LNHDA, SQIVND (reference sequence). Here the CDR3 reads CASSMRPTNTGELFF. The CDR3 coding sequence is TGTGCCAGTAGTATGAGACCCACGAACACCGGGGAGCTGTTTTTT.

A few counts support this clonotype. The gene calls are TRBV6-1 and TRBJ1-4, with D maybe TRBD1 (5 bases). The germline CDR1 and CDR2 sequences are MNHNS and SASEGT. The CDR3 has 16 residues. Trimming cost V 6 bases and J 4 bases, with 18 bases left between them. CDR3 DNA: TGTGCCAGCAGCCGGGGGTCTCGGGCCTTTAATGAAAAACTGTTTTTT. This translates into CASSRGSRAFNEKLFF.

This clonotype showed up just a few times. The chain links TRBV4-2 to TRBJ1-2; D is unresolved. The germline CDR1 and CDR2 sequences are LGHNA and YNFKEQ. V gave up 0 bases and J gave up 3 bases, with 11 bases separating them. The length of the CDR3 is 15 residues. CDR3 bases: TGTGCCAGCAGCCAAGATTTCGAGGGTTACTATGGCTACACCTTC. Amino acid sequence: CASSQDFEGYYGYTF.

This clonotype was recorded at least ten times. The chain combines TRBV24-1 with TRBJ2-3; D gene uncertain. The V and J ends lost 0 bases and 6 bases respectively, with 3 bases between them. The CDR3 loop spans 12 amino acids. The V gene's germline CDR1 is KGHDR and CDR2 SFDVKD. In DNA, the CDR3 is TGTGCCACCAGTGATTTGTCTGATACGCAGTATTTT. Translation: CATSDLSDTQYF.